Listed below are T cell receptor beta chains from one sample, sequenced in a study of T cell responses to AZD1222 COVID-19 vaccine. Profiled with immunoSEQ multiplex PCR; TCRdb holds only in-frame clones, not every one. The profile covers some 99,000 clones, with 88% appearing a single time and approximately 15% taken by the ten largest. The input for sequencing was peripheral blood, taken 28 days after the second AZD1222 dose. The receptors here all came from an adult who received the AZD1222 COVID-19 vaccine. Each CDR3 is given with its conserved first and last residue. Each record gives: clone size, J gene, V gene, D gene, CDR3 DNA, CDR3 protein. A D gene is named only where the DNA matches it firmly. Only some rows state a clone size, as once, few, many or a class for expanded clones.

clone_size: NA; j_call: TRBJ2-1; v_call: TRBV5-1; d_call: NA; cdr3_nt: TGCGCCAGCAGCTCGACTTATAGCTCCTACAATGAGCAGTTCTTC; cdr3_aa: CASSSTYSSYNEQFF
clone_size: NA; j_call: TRBJ1-2; v_call: TRBV7-8; d_call: NA; cdr3_nt: TGTGCCAGCAGCTTAGAGGGAGATGGCTACACCTTC; cdr3_aa: CASSLEGDGYTF
clone_size: NA; j_call: TRBJ1-5; v_call: TRBV19; d_call: TRBD1; cdr3_nt: TGTGCCAGTACGGGACAGGGAACGGTTCCTAATCGGGATGGTCGGCATTTT; cdr3_aa: CASTGQGTVPNRDGRHF
clone_size: NA; j_call: TRBJ1-4; v_call: TRBV3-1/TRBV3-2; d_call: NA; cdr3_nt: TGTGCCAGCAGCCCAGGGCACGGGTTTGGATCAACTAATGAAAAACTGTTTTTT; cdr3_aa: CASSPGHGFGSTNEKLFF
clone_size: once; j_call: TRBJ2-5; v_call: TRBV7-2; d_call: NA; cdr3_nt: TGTGCCAGCAGGGTGGGGTGGGGTTTGGAGACCCAGTACTTC; cdr3_aa: CASRVGWGLETQYF
clone_size: NA; j_call: TRBJ2-1; v_call: TRBV28; d_call: TRBD2; cdr3_nt: TGTGCCAGCAGTTCACCGGGACTAGCGGGAGGGAATGAGCAGTTCTTC; cdr3_aa: CASSSPGLAGGNEQFF
clone_size: NA; j_call: TRBJ2-2; v_call: TRBV6-1; d_call: NA; cdr3_nt: TGTGCCAGCAGTGAATCGGGCACCTACACCGGGGAGCTGTTTTTT; cdr3_aa: CASSESGTYTGELFF
clone_size: NA; j_call: TRBJ2-2; v_call: TRBV6-2/TRBV6-3; d_call: NA; cdr3_nt: TGTGCCAGCAGTGTGACTAGTACGGCTACCGGGGAGCTGTTTTTT; cdr3_aa: CASSVTSTATGELFF
clone_size: once; j_call: TRBJ1-1; v_call: TRBV5-6; d_call: NA; cdr3_nt: TGTGCCAGCAGTGGGACACTTAACACTGAAGCTTTCTTT; cdr3_aa: CASSGTLNTEAFF
clone_size: NA; j_call: TRBJ2-2; v_call: TRBV28; d_call: NA; cdr3_nt: TGTGCCAGCAGTTATTCGTGGAGCGGGGAGCTGTTTTTT; cdr3_aa: CASSYSWSGELFF
clone_size: NA; j_call: TRBJ2-3; v_call: TRBV5-1; d_call: NA; cdr3_nt: TGCGCCAGCAGCTTGGGGGGAACCTTCGGGGGAGATACGCAGTATTTT; cdr3_aa: CASSLGGTFGGDTQYF
clone_size: NA; j_call: TRBJ2-2; v_call: TRBV6-5; d_call: NA; cdr3_nt: TGTGCCAGCAAACCTACTAGGAACACCGGGGAGCTGTTTTTT; cdr3_aa: CASKPTRNTGELFF
clone_size: NA; j_call: TRBJ1-3; v_call: TRBV5-1; d_call: TRBD1; cdr3_nt: TGCGCCAGCAGCTTGGATTCTGCAGGGGGCAAGGGAAACACCATATATTTT; cdr3_aa: CASSLDSAGGKGNTIYF
clone_size: NA; j_call: TRBJ1-2; v_call: TRBV19; d_call: TRBD1; cdr3_nt: TGTGCCAGTATTCCCGCCGGACAGGGACTTGCCTCGAATGGCTACACCTTC; cdr3_aa: CASIPAGQGLASNGYTF
clone_size: NA; j_call: TRBJ1-5; v_call: TRBV30; d_call: TRBD1; cdr3_nt: TGTGCCTGGAGTGAGGGGGCAGGCAATCAGCCCCAGCATTTT; cdr3_aa: CAWSEGAGNQPQHF
clone_size: NA; j_call: TRBJ2-7; v_call: TRBV5-5; d_call: TRBD1; cdr3_nt: TGTGCCAGCAGCTTGAGAGGGACAGGGAGCGCCTACGAGCAGTACTTC; cdr3_aa: CASSLRGTGSAYEQYF
clone_size: NA; j_call: TRBJ1-4; v_call: TRBV7-9; d_call: TRBD1; cdr3_nt: TGTGCCAGCAGGGGGGACAGCGCCATTGAAAAACTGTTTTTT; cdr3_aa: CASRGDSAIEKLFF
clone_size: NA; j_call: TRBJ2-2; v_call: TRBV6-5; d_call: TRBD1; cdr3_nt: TGTGCCAGCAGCCGGACAGGGCGGTCTTCCGGGGAGCTGTTTTTT; cdr3_aa: CASSRTGRSSGELFF
clone_size: NA; j_call: TRBJ2-3; v_call: TRBV5-8; d_call: NA; cdr3_nt: TGTGCCAGCAGCTTGTCGGTTGGTTTCACAGATACGCAGTATTTT; cdr3_aa: CASSLSVGFTDTQYF
clone_size: NA; j_call: TRBJ1-1; v_call: TRBV6-5; d_call: NA; cdr3_nt: TGTGCCAGCATCCCAACGAGAAGACGGAACACTGAAGCTTTCTTT; cdr3_aa: CASIPTRRRNTEAFF
clone_size: NA; j_call: TRBJ2-7; v_call: TRBV21-1; d_call: NA; cdr3_nt: TGTGCCAGCAGCATCCCTTACCCTGGTACTAGCCTTTCCTACGAGCAGTACTTC; cdr3_aa: CASSIPYPGTSLSYEQYF
clone_size: NA; j_call: TRBJ1-1; v_call: TRBV7-9; d_call: NA; cdr3_nt: TGTGCCAGCAGCTTCGCAAGCACTGAAGCTTTCTTT; cdr3_aa: CASSFASTEAFF
clone_size: once; j_call: TRBJ2-7; v_call: TRBV6-5; d_call: NA; cdr3_nt: TGTGCCAGCCAGGCGCAACCCTACGAGCAGTACTTC; cdr3_aa: CASQAQPYEQYF
clone_size: NA; j_call: TRBJ2-3; v_call: TRBV5-1; d_call: NA; cdr3_nt: TGCGCCAGCAGCTTAGAACAGGCAACAGATACGCAGTATTTT; cdr3_aa: CASSLEQATDTQYF
clone_size: NA; j_call: TRBJ2-3; v_call: TRBV3-1/TRBV3-2; d_call: TRBD1; cdr3_nt: TGTGCCAGCAGCCAGCGTGAGGGGGCTACAGATACGCAGTATTTT; cdr3_aa: CASSQREGATDTQYF
clone_size: once; j_call: TRBJ2-5; v_call: TRBV30; d_call: TRBD2; cdr3_nt: TGTGCCTGGAGTGCCCCCCGACTAGCGGGAGGGCGAGAGACCCAGTACTTC; cdr3_aa: CAWSAPRLAGGRETQYF
clone_size: NA; j_call: TRBJ2-7; v_call: TRBV5-5; d_call: NA; cdr3_nt: TGTGCCAGCAGCTTGGGGCAGGGAGTCACCTACGAGCAGTACTTC; cdr3_aa: CASSLGQGVTYEQYF